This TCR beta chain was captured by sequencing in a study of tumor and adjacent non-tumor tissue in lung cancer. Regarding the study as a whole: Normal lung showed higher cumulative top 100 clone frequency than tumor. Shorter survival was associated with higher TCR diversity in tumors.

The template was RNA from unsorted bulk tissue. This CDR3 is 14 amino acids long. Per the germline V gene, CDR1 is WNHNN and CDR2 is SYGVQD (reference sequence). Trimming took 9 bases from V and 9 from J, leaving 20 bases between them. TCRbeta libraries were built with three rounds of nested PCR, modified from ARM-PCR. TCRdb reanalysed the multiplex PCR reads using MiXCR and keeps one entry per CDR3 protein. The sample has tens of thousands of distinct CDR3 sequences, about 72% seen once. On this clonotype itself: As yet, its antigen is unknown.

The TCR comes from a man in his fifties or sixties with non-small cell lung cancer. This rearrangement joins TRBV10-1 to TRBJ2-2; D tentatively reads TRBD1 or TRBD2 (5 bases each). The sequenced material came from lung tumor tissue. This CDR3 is CASSAGIWAWELFF. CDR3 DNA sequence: TGCGCCAGTAGCGCAGGGATTTGGGCCTGGGAGCTGTTTTTT.